This TCR beta chain came from a study of T cells in Graves' hyperthyroidism and ophthalmopathy. Patients aged 18 to 65 with hyperthyroidism were newly diagnosed, with duration under 2 months. Clinical symptoms, serum thyroxine, TRAb, thyroid ultrasound and orbital computed tomography informed diagnoses. There are 14 residues in the CDR3. CDR1 LNHNV and CDR2 YYDKDF come from the germline V gene (reference sequence). Trimming pared 0 bases from V and 5 bases from J, leaving 10 bases between. In its sample, this clonotype was seen a few times. Its antigen is currently unknown. The CDR3 regions of TCR beta were amplified from RNA transcripts. HTBI primers drove first-round RT-PCR of the TCR CDR3. TCRdb ran MiXCR on the multiplex PCR reads and lists one entry per CDR3 protein. The data hold about 350,000 distinct CDR3 sequences, with around 14% observed a single time. Overall study findings and caveats: Ophthalmopathy, which appeared later, was predicted by the model a median around 6 months before onset. In the blood, most expanded thyroid clonotypes above 0.001 appeared as well.

The chain carries TRBV15 and TRBJ1-2; unclear D gene. This receptor was taken from a woman in her 30s with Graves' hyperthyroidism. The sequenced sample was blood. CDR3 sequence (DNA): TGTGCCACCAGCAGAGATATCCCTACGTATGGCTACACCTTC. Its translation is CATSRDIPTYGYTF.